This is a list of T cell receptor beta chains from one sample in a study of Graves' ophthalmopathy and Graves' hyperthyroidism. TCRdb reprocessed the multiplex PCR reads with MiXCR, giving one entry per CDR3 protein. The table shows about 740,000 distinct CDR3 sequences, with around 40% occurring only once. The sample consisted of peripheral blood. The receptors here all came from an adult man with Graves' ophthalmopathy. The CDR3 runs from the conserved cysteine through the conserved F or W. A D gene is named only where the DNA matches it firmly. Rows give clone size only sometimes, using once, few, many, or a class for an expanded clone.

v_call	d_call	clone_size	j_call	cdr3_aa	cdr3_nt
TRBV2	NA	NA	TRBJ2-7	CASGAGTHEQYF	TGTGCCAGTGGGGCCGGGACACACGAGCAGTACTTC
TRBV10-3	TRBD2	many	TRBJ2-2	CAISLLAGGPKKELFF	TGTGCCATCAGCCTACTAGCGGGAGGGCCAAAGAAGGAGCTGTTTTTT
TRBV7-2	NA	NA	TRBJ1-3	CASSLNRLVGGNTIYF	TGTGCCAGCAGCTTAAACCGCCTAGTGGGTGGAAACACCATATATTTT
TRBV9	NA	NA	TRBJ2-6	CASSPGGSGTNVLTF	TGTGCCAGCAGCCCAGGAGGCTCCGGGACCAACGTCCTGACTTTC
TRBV2	NA	NA	TRBJ1-6	CASSQEGVVSSYNSPLHF	TGCGCCAGCAGCCAAGAAGGCGTGGTGAGCTCCTATAATTCACCCCTCCACTTT
TRBV25-1	NA	NA	TRBJ1-2	CASRGLGYTF	TGTGCCAGCAGGGGACTTGGCTACACCTTC
TRBV24-1	NA	NA	TRBJ2-3	CATSDTGRRGVDTQYF	TGTGCCACCAGTGACACCGGACGTCGGGGAGTAGATACGCAGTATTTT
TRBV6-5	NA	NA	TRBJ1-5	CASSYPGAGLSNQPQHF	TGTGCCAGCAGTTACCCCGGGGCAGGACTTAGCAATCAGCCCCAGCATTTT
TRBV7-9	NA	NA	TRBJ1-2	CASSLEGGSRGPRGGYTF	TGTGCCAGCAGCTTAGAGGGGGGCTCTCGGGGGCCCCGAGGTGGCTACACCTTC
TRBV29-1	NA	many	TRBJ2-2	CSAGPNTGELFF	TGCAGCGCGGGACCTAACACCGGGGAGCTGTTTTTT
TRBV15	NA	NA	TRBJ2-5	CATSRDKGTGETQYF	TGTGCCACCAGCAGAGATAAGGGGACCGGGGAGACCCAGTACTTC
TRBV2	NA	NA	TRBJ2-3	CASSEALGSNTQYF	TGTGCCAGCAGTGAAGCGCTCGGATCGAATACGCAGTATTTT
TRBV12-3/TRBV12-4	TRBD1	NA	TRBJ1-1	CASSLAGGTGSTEAFF	TGTGCCAGCAGTTTAGCGGGGGGGACAGGGTCCACTGAAGCTTTCTTT
TRBV7-9	NA	many	TRBJ2-5	CASSLAGQQETQYF	TGTGCCAGCAGCTTAGCAGGGCAGCAAGAGACCCAGTACTTC
TRBV7-9	NA	NA	TRBJ2-5	CASSQSKGIQETQYF	TGTGCCAGCAGCCAAAGTAAAGGGATACAAGAGACCCAGTACTTC
TRBV7-2	NA	NA	TRBJ2-7	CASSAGAPLYEQYF	TGTGCCAGCAGCGCCGGGGCTCCCCTCTACGAGCAGTACTTC
TRBV29-1	NA	NA	TRBJ2-5	CSAREGLQETQYF	TGCAGTGCTAGAGAGGGACTCCAAGAGACCCAGTACTTC
TRBV20-1	NA	many	TRBJ2-7	CSAKSGSYEQYF	TGCAGTGCTAAATCAGGCTCCTACGAGCAGTACTTC
TRBV6-6	NA	few	TRBJ1-1	CASSPRKQEAFF	TGTGCCAGCAGCCCTCGAAAACAGGAAGCTTTCTTT
TRBV7-2	TRBD1	many	TRBJ2-7	CASSSWDRGFYEQYF	TGTGCCAGCAGCTCATGGGACAGGGGTTTCTACGAGCAGTACTTC
TRBV25-1	TRBD1	many	TRBJ1-2	CASSRRQGTGGYTF	TGTGCCAGCAGTCGACGACAAGGGACAGGGGGCTACACCTTC
TRBV29-1	NA	many	TRBJ2-7	CSVGAGATYEQYF	TGCAGCGTTGGGGCAGGGGCAACCTACGAGCAGTACTTC
TRBV7-2	NA	few	TRBJ1-2	CASSLSGGRTSYGYTF	TGTGCCAGCAGCTTAAGCGGTGGACGGACAAGCTATGGCTACACCTTC
TRBV20-1	TRBD1	many	TRBJ1-2	CSASRQGDHYGYTF	TGCAGTGCTTCCCGACAGGGGGATCACTATGGCTACACCTTC
TRBV4-1	NA	few	TRBJ2-5	CASSPGERNQETQYF	TGCGCCAGCAGCCCAGGGGAGCGGAACCAAGAGACCCAGTACTTC
TRBV29-1	NA	NA	TRBJ2-5	CRRGLEETQYF	TGCAGGCGGGGACTGGAAGAGACCCAGTACTTC
TRBV7-9	TRBD2	many	TRBJ2-5	CASSGTSGQETQYF	TGTGCCAGCAGCGGGACTAGCGGACAAGAGACCCAGTACTTC
TRBV19	NA	NA	TRBJ2-2	CASPGANTGELFF	TGTGCCAGCCCAGGGGCAAACACCGGGGAGCTGTTTTTT
TRBV12-3/TRBV12-4	NA	many	TRBJ1-4	CASSWTAEKLFF	TGTGCCAGCAGTTGGACAGCCGAAAAACTGTTTTTT
TRBV5-4	TRBD1	few	TRBJ1-1	CASSSSRDRGRRNTEAFF	TGTGCCAGCAGCTCAAGCCGGGACAGGGGGCGGAGGAACACTGAAGCTTTCTTT
TRBV7-9	TRBD1	few	TRBJ1-4	CASSPGGSDEKLFF	TGTGCCAGCAGCCCAGGGGGAAGCGATGAAAAACTGTTTTTT
TRBV6-1	NA	NA	TRBJ2-7	CASSWRPSSYERYF	TGTGCCAGCAGTTGGCGGCCTAGCTCCTACGAGCGGTACTTC
TRBV20-1	TRBD1	NA	TRBJ2-7	CSARDRIGTGGYEQYF	TGCAGTGCTAGAGATCGAATCGGGACAGGGGGATACGAGCAGTACTTC
TRBV7-9	NA	many	TRBJ1-1	CASRWGTEAFF	TGTGCCAGCAGGTGGGGCACTGAAGCTTTCTTT
TRBV10-3	NA	NA	TRBJ2-7	CAISSGANEQYF	TGTGCCATCAGCTCTGGGGCCAACGAGCAGTACTTC
TRBV9	TRBD1	many	TRBJ1-2	CASSEGNRGKDGYTF	TGTGCCAGCAGCGAGGGGAACAGGGGGAAGGATGGCTACACCTTC
TRBV7-2	NA	many	TRBJ2-5	CASLRTIQETQYF	TGTGCCAGTCTACGGACAATCCAAGAGACCCAGTACTTC
TRBV7-3	TRBD2	few	TRBJ2-2	CASSLAGGTNTGELFF	TGTGCCAGCTCACTAGCGGGGGGCACGAACACCGGGGAGCTGTTTTTT
TRBV19	TRBD1	many	TRBJ1-1	CASSGQGTEAFF	TGTGCCAGTTCCGGACAGGGGACTGAAGCTTTCTTT
TRBV2	TRBD2	once	TRBJ2-5	CASSPTSGRAETQYF	TGTGCCAGCAGCCCGACTAGCGGGAGAGCGGAGACCCAGTACTTC
TRBV20-1	NA	few	TRBJ1-2	CSALKGQSYGYTF	TGCAGTGCTCTAAAAGGACAGTCCTATGGCTACACCTTC
TRBV7-2	TRBD2	NA	TRBJ2-3	CASSQGSSGTADTQYF	TGTGCCAGCAGCCAAGGTTCTAGCGGGACCGCAGATACGCAGTATTTT
TRBV25-1	NA	NA	TRBJ2-2	CASSDGRSGTGELFF	TGTGCCAGCAGTGACGGCAGGTCCGGCACCGGGGAGCTGTTTTTT
TRBV7-9	NA	NA	TRBJ1-1	CASSFHWGGVAFF	TGTGCCAGCAGCTTCCATTGGGGGGGCGTAGCTTTCTTT
TRBV5-1	TRBD1	NA	TRBJ1-4	CASSVGDSGMGEKLFF	TGCGCCAGCAGCGTCGGGGACAGCGGAATGGGTGAAAAACTGTTTTTT
TRBV20-1	TRBD1	NA	TRBJ2-7	CSARGTGLSYEQYF	TGCAGTGCTAGAGGGACAGGCCTATCCTACGAGCAGTACTTC
TRBV2	NA	many	TRBJ2-6	CATLGADWAGANVLTF	TGTGCCACCCTTGGGGCAGATTGGGCTGGGGCCAACGTCCTGACTTTC
TRBV12-3/TRBV12-4	NA	many	TRBJ2-7	CASSPTSYEQYF	TGTGCCAGCAGCCCGACCTCCTACGAGCAGTACTTC
TRBV15	NA	many	TRBJ2-5	CATSNRVETQYF	TGTGCCACCAGCAATCGGGTAGAGACCCAGTACTTC
TRBV7-9	TRBD1	many	TRBJ1-5	CASSSTGQGGNQPQHF	TGTGCCAGCAGCTCTACAGGACAGGGGGGCAATCAGCCCCAGCATTTT